One TCR beta chain is described in this entry. This sample stems from a study of blood T cell repertoires in COVID-19. Study details: COVID-19 samples, acute and convalescent, were from the United States, Italy and Spain.

In the source study's methods: For nucleated cells, counts were estimated from reference gene primer amplification. Repertoires were generated with immunoSEQ multiplex PCR, while TCRdb's copy carries only in-frame clones and drops some. The V and J calls and clone size come from that table; D and trimming were worked out from the DNA. In the table there are over 150,000 clones, more than 70% of which are singletons. V lost 7 bases and J lost 1, with 13 bases in between. CDR1 and CDR2 (germline): MNHEY, SVGAGI. The CDR3 runs 14 residues. The chain is built from TRBV6-5 and TRBJ1-1, with D possibly TRBD1 on 5 matching bases. The TCR was taken from a woman of 80 years or more with active or convalescent COVID-19. Material for sequencing was peripheral blood. In DNA form, the CDR3 reads TGTGCCAGCATAACGGGTCAGGGGAACACTGAAGCTTTCTTT. Its translation is CASITGQGNTEAFF.